This TCR beta chain appears in the sequencing data of a study of blood T cell repertoires in COVID-19. Study details: COVID-19 samples from acute and convalescent phases originated in the United States, Italy and Spain.

Original handling: Estimation of nucleated cell counts relied on the amplification of reference gene primers. Method: immunoSEQ multiplex PCR; TCRdb's copy keeps in-frame clones and lacks some. V, J and clone size are those of that table, while D and trimming were read from the DNA. The table records under 350,000 clones, roughly 86% of them present only once. CDR1 is SEHNR, CDR2 FQNEAQ, per germline (reference sequence). The CDR3 is 15 residues long. V gave up 10 bases and J gave up 9 bases, with 25 bases separating them. This sequence originates from a man between 65 and 85 years old with acute or convalescent COVID-19. V and J are TRBV7-9 and TRBJ2-1, with D perhaps matching TRBD2 (5 bases). Sequenced: peripheral blood. In DNA form, the CDR3 reads TGTGCCACCCAAACGGGAATAACTCCGATTAGTGAGCAGTTCTTC. Translating gives CATQTGITPISEQFF.